The text below deals with one T cell receptor beta chain. The CDR3 length is 12 residues. Trimming stripped 1 base from V and 3 bases from J, with 7 bases between. Germline CDR1 is SQVTM and CDR2 is ANQGSEA. The data originate from a study of shared clonotypes between healthy human individuals. Looking at the study overall: There were three CD4 naive, three CD4 memory, two CD8 naive and one CD8 memory plates per donor.

The study ran the assay at deep level. Sequenced by immunoSEQ multiplex PCR; TCRdb stores in-frame clones only, minus some. The table lists roughly 1,000,000 clones, 78% of them singletons, with under 0.8% in the top ten. The sequencing sample was made of memory CD4+ T cells from PBMCs. Subset noted: CD45RA-negative fraction. The source is a man aged 18 to 29 in good health. Some clones in this sample may be carry-over from other donors' samples. The V and J genes are TRBV29-1 and TRBJ2-7; unclear D gene. CDR3 sequence: CSVEAASYEQYF. The CDR3 DNA sequence: TGCAGCGTTGAAGCGGCTAGCTACGAGCAGTACTTC.